This TCR beta chain was obtained from a study of blood T cell repertoires in COVID-19. In the study overall: The United States, Italy and Spain supplied acute and convalescent COVID-19 samples.

Sequencing used immunoSEQ multiplex PCR; TCRdb keeps in-frame clones, though not all of them. Here the sample spans 250,000 or so clones, 83% being singletons. This clone was seen just once. Germline V gene lookup returns CDR1 SGHRS and CDR2 YFSETQ. After removal of 2 bases from V and 2 bases from J, the junction contained 8 bases not matched to a gene. CDR3 size: 16 residues. The source is a human donor in a cohort sampled during active COVID-19. The sample consisted of peripheral blood. The rearrangement joins TRBV5-1 to TRBJ2-7; 9 bases map to TRBD2. The CDR3 DNA reads TGCGCCAGCAGCTTTGAGCTAGCGGGGATAACCTACGAGCAGTACTTC. Residues: CASSFELAGITYEQYF.